This T cell receptor beta chain was identified in a study of cytomegalovirus exposure and HLA in healthy donors. PCR primers comprised 60 Vbeta and 13 Jbeta primers. The method was immunoSEQ multiplex PCR; TCRdb's version includes in-frame clones alone and lacks a portion of them. This table holds under 80,000 clones, 70% to 80% found once. The clonotype originates from a man aged 50 to 60 in good health and CMV-seropositive. The specimen sequenced was PBMCs.

The CDR3 bases are TGCGCCAGCAGCCGAGAGACAGGGGCCACAGATACGCAGTATTTT. This sequence encodes CASSRETGATDTQYF. The gene calls are TRBV4-3 and TRBJ2-3, with 8 bases lining up with TRBD1. The V segment lost 4 bases and the J segment 2 bases; nucleotides outside the gene matches: 5. Germline V gene data show CDR1 as LGHNA and CDR2 as YSLEER. The CDR3 length is 15 residues.